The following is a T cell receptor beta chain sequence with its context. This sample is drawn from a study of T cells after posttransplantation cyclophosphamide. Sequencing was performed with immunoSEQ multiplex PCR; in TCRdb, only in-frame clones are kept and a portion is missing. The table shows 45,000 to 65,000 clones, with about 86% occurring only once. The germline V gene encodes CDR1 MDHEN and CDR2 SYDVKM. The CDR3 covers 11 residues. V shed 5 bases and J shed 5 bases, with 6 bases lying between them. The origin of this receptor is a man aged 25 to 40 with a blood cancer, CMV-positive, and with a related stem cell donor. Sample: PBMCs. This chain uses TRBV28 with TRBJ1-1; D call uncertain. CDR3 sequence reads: CASSSETEAFF. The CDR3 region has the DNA TGTGCCAGCAGTAGCGAGACTGAAGCTTTCTTT.